Sequencing of this T cell receptor beta chain was carried out in a study of T cell responses to AZD1222 COVID-19 vaccine. Study-level findings and limits: The sample set comprised mostly white British donors with more females, and clonal diversity was possibly underestimated. The study found Spike-specific TCR breadth and depth rose after two AZD1222 doses.

Concerning this clone: Its antigen is not known.

Profiling relied on immunoSEQ multiplex PCR, and the TCRdb table lists in-frame clones only, not all of them. The sample shows roughly 100,000 clones, 88% of them seen only once. CDR1 is MGHDK, CDR2 SYGVNS, per germline. The CDR3 has 14 residues. V shed 4 bases, J shed 4 bases, and the junction held 3 bases outside the gene matches. J is TRBJ1-2 and V is TRBV25-1; 10 positions agree with TRBD1. The sequence derives from an adult in good health. This specimen was peripheral blood, taken on day 0 of AZD1222 vaccination. The CDR3 nucleotides are TGTGCCAGCAGTGGGTGGGACAGGGGCTATGGCTACACCTTC. Its protein is CASSGWDRGYGYTF.